These T cell receptor beta chains were read from a single sample in a study of T-cell memory formation after mild COVID-19. TCRdb re-derived calls from the 5' RACE reads in MiXCR, one entry per CDR3 protein. This sample has approximately 480,000 distinct CDR3 sequences, with about 18% found just once. The sequencing sample was made of PBMCs or a T cell subset sorted from them (not recorded which). These receptors all stem from an adult woman who had mild COVID-19 (a few samples of this study predate the infection). Cell type and time point are not known. Both conserved end residues are trimmed from each CDR3.

V gene	J gene	CDR3 protein
TRBV7-9	TRBJ1-2	ASSSSRVLYGYT
TRBV18	TRBJ1-1	ASSPLTTGGFTEAF
TRBV24-1	TRBJ2-5	ATGRGSQETQY
TRBV15	TRBJ2-7	ATSREGGGAYEQY
TRBV9	TRBJ1-2	ASSVGRGDRYGYT
TRBV12-3/TRBV12-4	TRBJ2-3	ASSFLGAEDTQY
TRBV6-6	TRBJ2-7	ASSYSKSSLDSYEQY
TRBV30	TRBJ2-2	AWSVQGAGELF
TRBV6-6	TRBJ1-2	ASSYTSGTGASGNGYT
TRBV9	TRBJ2-1	ASSVDPVPSEQF
TRBV12-3/TRBV12-4	TRBJ2-5	ASSWGQHQETQY